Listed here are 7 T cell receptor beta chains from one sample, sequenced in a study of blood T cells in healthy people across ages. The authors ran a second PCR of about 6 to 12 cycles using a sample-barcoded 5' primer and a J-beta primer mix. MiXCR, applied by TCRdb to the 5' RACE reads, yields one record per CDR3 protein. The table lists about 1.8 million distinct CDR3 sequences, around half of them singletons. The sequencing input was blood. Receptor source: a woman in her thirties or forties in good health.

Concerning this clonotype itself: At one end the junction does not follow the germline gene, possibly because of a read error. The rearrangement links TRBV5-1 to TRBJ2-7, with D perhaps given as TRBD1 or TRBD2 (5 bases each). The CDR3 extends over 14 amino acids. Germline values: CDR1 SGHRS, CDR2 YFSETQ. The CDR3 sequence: CASSPGGGNYGQYF. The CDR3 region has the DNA TGCGCCAGCAGCCCAGGTGGGGGAAACTACGGGCAGTACTTC.

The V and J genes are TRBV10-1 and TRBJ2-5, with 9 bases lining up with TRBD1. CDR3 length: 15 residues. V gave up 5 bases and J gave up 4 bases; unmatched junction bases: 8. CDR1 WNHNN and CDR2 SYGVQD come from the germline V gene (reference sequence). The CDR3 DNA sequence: TGCGCCAGCAGTCGGACAGGGGAGCGTCTAGAGACCCAGTACTTC. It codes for CASSRTGERLETQYF.

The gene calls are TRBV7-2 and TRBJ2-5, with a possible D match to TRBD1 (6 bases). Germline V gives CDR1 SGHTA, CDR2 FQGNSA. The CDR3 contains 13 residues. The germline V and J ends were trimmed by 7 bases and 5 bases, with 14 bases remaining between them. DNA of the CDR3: TGTGCCAGCAAGCACAGGGCGGCGGAGACCCAGTACTTC. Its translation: CASKHRAAETQYF.

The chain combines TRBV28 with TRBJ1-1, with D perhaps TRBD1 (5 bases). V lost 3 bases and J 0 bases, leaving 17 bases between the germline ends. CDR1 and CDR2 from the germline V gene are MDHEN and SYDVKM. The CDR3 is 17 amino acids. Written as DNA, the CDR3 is TGTGCCAGCAGTTTGTTGGGCGGGGGGGTTATGAACACTGAAGCTTTCTTT. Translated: CASSLLGGGVMNTEAFF.

The CDR3 DNA sequence: TGTGCCAGCAGTGGAGCCCATTTTAGCGGGGGACAAGAGACCCAGTACTTC. Translated: CASSGAHFSGGQETQYF. This chain uses TRBV27 with TRBJ2-5; 9 bases fit TRBD2. CDR1 MNHEY and CDR2 SMNVEV come from the germline V gene (reference sequence). There are 17 residues in the CDR3. With 5 bases clipped from V and 2 bases from J, the junction kept 12 bases outside the gene matches.

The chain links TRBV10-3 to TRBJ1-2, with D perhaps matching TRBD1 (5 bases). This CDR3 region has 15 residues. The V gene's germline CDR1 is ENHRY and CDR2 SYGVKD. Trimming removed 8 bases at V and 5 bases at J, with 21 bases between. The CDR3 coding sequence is TGTGCCATCTCCGTAGGGACGGCCCTTCAATATGGCTACACCTTC. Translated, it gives CAISVGTALQYGYTF.

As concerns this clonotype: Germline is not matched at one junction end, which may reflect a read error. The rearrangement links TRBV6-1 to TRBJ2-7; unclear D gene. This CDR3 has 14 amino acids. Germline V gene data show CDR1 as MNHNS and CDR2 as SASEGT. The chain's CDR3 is CASGYKGTSSEQYF. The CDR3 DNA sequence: TGTGCCAGCGGCTACAAGGGCACTTCCTCCGAGCAGTACTTC.